A single sample is the source of the 5 T cell receptor beta chains below, sequenced in a study of cytomegalovirus exposure and HLA in healthy donors. The PCR had 60 Vbeta and 13 Jbeta primers. Libraries were prepared by immunoSEQ multiplex PCR; TCRdb keeps only in-frame clonotypes and omits some of them. The table shows almost 200,000 clones, with 79% occurring only once. The sequenced sample was PBMCs. These receptors were collected from a male donor in good health and CMV-seropositive.

The J gene is TRBJ2-1, the V gene TRBV6-5; TRBD2 matches at 11 bases. The CDR3 extends over 15 amino acids. V was pared by 4 bases and J by 8 bases, with 7 bases of the junction left unmatched. Per the germline V gene, CDR1 is MNHEY and CDR2 is SVGAGI. CDR3 in amino acids: CASSSTSGIVDEQFF. The CDR3 coding sequence is TGTGCCAGCAGTTCGACTAGCGGGATAGTCGATGAGCAGTTCTTC.

This clone has a handful of counts. The chain recombines TRBV7-9 with TRBJ2-5; D is perhaps TRBD2 (5 bases). The CDR3 loop spans 14 amino acids. CDR1 and CDR2 (germline): SEHNR, FQNEAQ (reference sequence). Trimming cost V 0 bases and J 2 bases, with 7 bases left between them. The CDR3 DNA reads TGTGCCAGCAGCTTAGCGAGGGTACAAGAGACCCAGTACTTC. Translating gives CASSLARVQETQYF.

This clone was counted a single time. This chain joins TRBV5-1 and TRBJ2-2; 8 positions match TRBD2. J was trimmed by 3 bases and V by 5 bases; bases with no gene match: 6. The CDR3 has 15 residues. The germline gives CDR1 SGHRS, CDR2 YFSETQ. The CDR3 DNA follows: TGCGCCAGCAGACCGACAGCGGGGGACACCGGGGAGCTGTTTTTT. Translated: CASRPTAGDTGELFF. The entire variable domain, with the rest obtained from reference TRBV5-1 and TRBJ2-2, is as follows: KAGVTQTPRYLIKTRGQQVTLSCSPISGHRSVSWYQQTPGQGLQFLFEYFSETQRNKGNFPGRFSGRQFSNSRSEMNVSTLELGDSALYLCASRPTAGDTGELFFGEGSRLTVL.

The J gene is TRBJ1-1, the V gene TRBV9, with TRBD1 identical over 10 bases. The CDR3 spans 14 residues. After removal of 6 bases from V and 5 bases from J, the junction contained 7 bases not matched to a gene. Germline V CDR1 and CDR2: SGDLS, YYNGEE. The DNA of the CDR3 is TGTGCCAGCACCCAGACAGGGGGCGAAACTGAAGCTTTCTTT. Protein sequence: CASTQTGGETEAFF. Using reference TRBV9 and TRBJ1-1 for the parts outside the CDR3, the full variable domain is DSGVTQTPKHLITATGQRVTLRCSPRSGDLSVYWYQQSLDQGLQFLIQYYNGEERAKGNILERFSAQQFPDLHSELNLSSLELGDSALYFCASTQTGGETEAFFGQGTRLTVV.

This clone has just a few counts. Germline and junction disagree at one end, which may indicate a read error. This specimen includes other DNA sequences encoding the same CDR3. V usage is TRBV7-7 and J usage is TRBJ2-5; TRBD2 agrees at 13 bases. Germline V gene data show CDR1 as SSHAT and CDR2 as FNYEAQ (reference sequence). This CDR3 comprises 14 residues. DNA of the CDR3: TGTGCTAGCAGCGGACTAGCGGGAGTGGAGACCCAGTACTTC. Its protein product is CASSGLAGVETQYF.